Listed here is a single T cell receptor (beta chain). These data are taken from a study of blood T cell repertoires in COVID-19. Clones were read by immunoSEQ multiplex PCR, and TCRdb kept only the in-frame ones, dropping some. The data contain 200,000 to 250,000 clones, approximately 90% of them singletons. Deletions cut 4 bases from V and 0 bases from J, with 6 bases between. The CDR3 is made up of 13 amino acids. Per the germline V gene, CDR1 is LGHDT and CDR2 is YNNKEL (reference sequence). The V and J genes are TRBV3-1 (or the pseudogene TRBV3-2) and TRBJ1-1, with D hard to call. The TCR sequence derives from a woman aged 18-30 years in a cohort exposed to, infected with or recovered from COVID-19 (not recorded which). Sequenced input: PBMCs or T cells enriched from blood (not recorded which). In DNA, the CDR3 is TGTGCCAGCAGCCCGAGGCTGAACACTGAAGCTTTCTTT. Translated: CASSPRLNTEAFF.